This T cell receptor (beta chain) was recovered during a study of blood T cell repertoires in COVID-19. The CDR3 is 15 residues long. Germline V gene sequence: CDR1 KGHSH, CDR2 LQKENI. About this clone: A read error may produce the germline difference seen at one junction end.

Assay: immunoSEQ multiplex PCR; the TCRdb copy retains only in-frame clones and omits some. Among some 150,000 clones listed, around four fifths were seen once. This TCR was recovered from a human donor in a cohort sampled during active COVID-19. The sequenced material came from peripheral blood. This chain uses TRBV18 with TRBJ1-6, with 9 bases identical to TRBD1. DNA for the CDR3: TGTGTCAGCTCACCCGGGACAGGGTATAATTCACCCCTCCACTTT. Translated, it gives CVSSPGTGYNSPLHF.